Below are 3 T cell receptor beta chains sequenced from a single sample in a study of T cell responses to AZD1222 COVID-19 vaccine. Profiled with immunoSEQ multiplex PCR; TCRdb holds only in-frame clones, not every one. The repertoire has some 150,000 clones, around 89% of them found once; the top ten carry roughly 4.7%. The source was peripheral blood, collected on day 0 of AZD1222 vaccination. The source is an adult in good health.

This CDR3 is CASTLTSFSYEQYF. The CDR3 region has the DNA TGTGCCAGCACCCTGACTAGCTTCTCCTACGAGCAGTACTTC. The V and J genes are TRBV2 and TRBJ2-7; TRBD2 matches 7 bases. The CDR3 has 14 residues. CDR1 is SNHLY and CDR2 is FYNNEI in the germline V gene. V lost 7 bases, J lost 0 bases, and 6 bases stayed unmatched.

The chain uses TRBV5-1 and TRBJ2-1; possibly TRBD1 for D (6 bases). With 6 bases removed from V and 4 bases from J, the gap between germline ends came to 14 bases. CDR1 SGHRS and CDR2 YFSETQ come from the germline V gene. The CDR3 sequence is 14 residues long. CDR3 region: CASTLDSLYNEQFF. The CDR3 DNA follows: TGCGCCAGCACCCTGGACAGTTTATACAATGAGCAGTTCTTC.

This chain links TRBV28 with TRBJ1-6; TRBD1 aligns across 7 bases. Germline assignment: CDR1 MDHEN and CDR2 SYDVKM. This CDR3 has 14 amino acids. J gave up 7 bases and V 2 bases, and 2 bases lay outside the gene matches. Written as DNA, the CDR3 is TGTGCCAGCAGTTTAAGGGACAGAAATTCACCCCTCCACTTT. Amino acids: CASSLRDRNSPLHF.